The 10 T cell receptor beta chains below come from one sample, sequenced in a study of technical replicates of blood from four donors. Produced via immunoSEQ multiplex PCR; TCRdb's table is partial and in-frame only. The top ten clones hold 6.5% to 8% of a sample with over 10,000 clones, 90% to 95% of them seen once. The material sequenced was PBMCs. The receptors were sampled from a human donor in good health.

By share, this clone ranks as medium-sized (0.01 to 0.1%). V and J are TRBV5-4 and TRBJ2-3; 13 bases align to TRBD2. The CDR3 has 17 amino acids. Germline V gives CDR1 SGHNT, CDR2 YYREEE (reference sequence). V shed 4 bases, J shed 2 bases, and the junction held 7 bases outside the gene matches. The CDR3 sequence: CASSVRLAGGPTDTQYF. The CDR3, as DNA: TGTGCCAGCAGCGTGAGACTAGCGGGAGGTCCCACAGATACGCAGTATTTT.

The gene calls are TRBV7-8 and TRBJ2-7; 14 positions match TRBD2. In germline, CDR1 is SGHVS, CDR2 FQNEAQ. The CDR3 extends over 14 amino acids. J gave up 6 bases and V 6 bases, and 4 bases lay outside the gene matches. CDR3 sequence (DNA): TGTGCCAGCAGACGACTAGCGGGAGGGGTCGAGCAGTACTTC. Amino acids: CASRRLAGGVEQYF.

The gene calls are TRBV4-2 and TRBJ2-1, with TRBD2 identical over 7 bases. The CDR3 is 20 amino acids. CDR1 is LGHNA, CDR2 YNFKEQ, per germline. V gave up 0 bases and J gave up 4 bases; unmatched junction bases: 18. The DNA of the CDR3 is TGTGCCAGCAGCCAAGATTATCTGTATGGAGCTAGCGGAGGGTACAATGAGCAGTTCTTC. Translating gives CASSQDYLYGASGGYNEQFF.

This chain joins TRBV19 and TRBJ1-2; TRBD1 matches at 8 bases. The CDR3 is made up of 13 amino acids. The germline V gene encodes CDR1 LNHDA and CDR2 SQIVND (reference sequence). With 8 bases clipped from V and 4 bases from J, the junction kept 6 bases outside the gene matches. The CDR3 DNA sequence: TGTGCCAGTGGGCCTGGGACAGGCTATGGCTACACCTTC. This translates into CASGPGTGYGYTF.

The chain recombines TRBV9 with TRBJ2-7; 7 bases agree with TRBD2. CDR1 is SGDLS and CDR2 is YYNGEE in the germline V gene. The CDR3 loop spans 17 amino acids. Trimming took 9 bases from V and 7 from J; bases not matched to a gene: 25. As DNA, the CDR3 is TGTGCCAACCCAGCGTTGGATTCGGCGGGAGCCTTGGGGGAGCAGTACTTC. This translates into CANPALDSAGALGEQYF.

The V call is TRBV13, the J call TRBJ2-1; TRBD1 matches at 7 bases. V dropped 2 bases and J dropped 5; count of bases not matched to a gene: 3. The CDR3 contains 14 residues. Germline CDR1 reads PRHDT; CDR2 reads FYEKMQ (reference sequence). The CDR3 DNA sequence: TGTGCCAGCAGCTTAAACAGGGGAGACAATGAGCAGTTCTTC. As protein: CASSLNRGDNEQFF.

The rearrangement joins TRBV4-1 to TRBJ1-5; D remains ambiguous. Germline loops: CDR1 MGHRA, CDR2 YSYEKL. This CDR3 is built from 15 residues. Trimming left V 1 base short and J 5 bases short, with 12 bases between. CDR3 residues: CASSQVSGPYQPQHF. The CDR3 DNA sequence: TGCGCCAGCAGCCAAGTTTCAGGTCCCTATCAGCCCCAGCATTTT.

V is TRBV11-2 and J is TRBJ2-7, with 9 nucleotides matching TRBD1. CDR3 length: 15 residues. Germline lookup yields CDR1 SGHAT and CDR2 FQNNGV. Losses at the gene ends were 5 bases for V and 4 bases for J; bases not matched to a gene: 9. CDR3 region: CASSQKDRGTYEQYF. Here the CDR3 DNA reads TGTGCCAGCAGCCAGAAGGACAGGGGAACATACGAGCAGTACTTC.

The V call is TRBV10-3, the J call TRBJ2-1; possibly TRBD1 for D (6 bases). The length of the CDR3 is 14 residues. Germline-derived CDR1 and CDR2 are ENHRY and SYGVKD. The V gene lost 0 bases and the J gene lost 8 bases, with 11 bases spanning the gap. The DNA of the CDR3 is TGTGCCATCAGTGAGTCCCTGGGGGCATATGAGCAGTTCTTC. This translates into CAISESLGAYEQFF.

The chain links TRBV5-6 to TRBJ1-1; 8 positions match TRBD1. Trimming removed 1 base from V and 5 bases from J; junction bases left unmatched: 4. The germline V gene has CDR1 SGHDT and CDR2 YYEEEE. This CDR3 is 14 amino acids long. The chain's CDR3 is CASSLRQGATEAFF. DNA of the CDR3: TGTGCCAGCAGCTTGCGGCAGGGGGCTACTGAAGCTTTCTTT.